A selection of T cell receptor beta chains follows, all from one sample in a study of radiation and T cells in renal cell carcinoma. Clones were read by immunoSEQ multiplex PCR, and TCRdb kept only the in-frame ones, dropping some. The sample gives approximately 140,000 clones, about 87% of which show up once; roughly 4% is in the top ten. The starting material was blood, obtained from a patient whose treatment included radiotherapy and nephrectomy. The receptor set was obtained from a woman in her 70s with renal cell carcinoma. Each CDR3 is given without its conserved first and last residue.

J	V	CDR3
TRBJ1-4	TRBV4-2	ASTPGQGGKGKLF
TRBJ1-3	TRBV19	ASNKGVSGNTIY
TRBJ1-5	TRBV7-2	ASSHRGQPQH
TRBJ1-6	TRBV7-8	ASSLVGPWDSPLH
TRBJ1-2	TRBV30	AWSPGIGAGYT
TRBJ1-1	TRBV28	ASSLKGYTEAF
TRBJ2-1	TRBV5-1	ASSSRTSGPYNEQF
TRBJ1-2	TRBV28	ASIKRGWDGYT
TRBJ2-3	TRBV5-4	ASSFRDTQY
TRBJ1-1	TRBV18	ASSPKNTEAF
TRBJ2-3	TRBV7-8	ASSFEKRGGSTDTQY
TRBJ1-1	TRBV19	AVGQRKLKNTEAF
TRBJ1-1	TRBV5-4	ASSLVRNTEAF